A selection of T cell receptor beta chains follows, all from one sample in a study of regulatory dendritic cells for organ transplantation. Only in-frame clones appear in the TCRdb table, and some are missing; sequencing was by immunoSEQ multiplex PCR. The sample lists approximately 29,000 clones, roughly 85% occurring once. The sequencing input was naive CD4+ T cells from blood. These receptor sequences come from a human donor in good health. The conserved cysteine and the conserved F or W are not part of the CDR3 here.

v_gene	len	j_gene	CDR3aa
TRBV5-5	12	TRBJ2-1	ASSFGLAYNEQF
TRBV19	10	TRBJ1-5	ASSILNQPQH
TRBV6-1	9	TRBJ1-5	AIGTNQPQH
TRBV2	12	TRBJ2-5	ASSGQGAWETQY
TRBV9	15	TRBJ1-2	ASSTRTGLGSNYGYT
TRBV2	11	TRBJ1-4	ASRRQTNEKLF
TRBV28	10	TRBJ1-1	ASSNPGPGAF
TRBV20-1	8	TRBJ1-1	SSRGTEAF
TRBV5-6	16	TRBJ1-2	ASSTQIGQVGDNYGYT
TRBV5-4	13	TRBJ1-5	ASSLGQGGNQPQH
TRBV5-6	12	TRBJ2-3	ASSSRVGPDTQY
TRBV19	11	TRBJ2-3	ASTMAGADTQY
TRBV2	12	TRBJ1-2	ASDGGQGAGGYT
TRBV21-1	10	TRBJ2-1	ASSIGENEQF
TRBV11-2	13	TRBJ2-2	ASSLVGGNTGELF
TRBV5-1	15	TRBJ1-1	ASSLTRGQGMNTEAF
TRBV5-1	14	TRBJ2-1	ASSLEAGPGRDEQF
TRBV29-1	10	TRBJ1-1	STRQDDTEAF
TRBV2	17	TRBJ2-1	ASRRKNLGDYNIYNEQF
TRBV5-1	13	TRBJ2-7	ASSQNRELAYEQY
TRBV11-3	10	TRBJ1-1	ASSLGQKGAF
TRBV5-4	13	TRBJ1-2	ASSLEGGALDGYT
TRBV6-1	13	TRBJ2-2	ASNLPAGGSGELF
TRBV5-3	15	TRBJ2-7	ARSLGQTFSSSYEQY
TRBV5-5	14	TRBJ2-7	ASGLGGASGSYEQY
TRBV5-1	12	TRBJ2-3	ASSSTGAGDTQY
TRBV5-4	15	TRBJ2-3	ASSLAVAGGSTDTQY
TRBV5-4	13	TRBJ2-2	ASSYGTGYTGELF
TRBV10-3	10	TRBJ1-1	AIRRRETEAF
TRBV18	13	TRBJ1-1	ASSPPGRGNTEAF
TRBV19	14	TRBJ1-3	ASSETGLLSGNTIY
TRBV18	13	TRBJ1-5	ASSPERQYNQPQH
TRBV9	13	TRBJ1-2	ASSVEGRALYGYT
TRBV4-1	14	TRBJ2-5	ASSQSDQGGGETQY
TRBV5-5	10	TRBJ1-2	ASSGTGDGYT
TRBV5-1	14	TRBJ1-4	ASSSTQTGGNEKLF
TRBV11-1	15	TRBJ2-6	ASSPPTGGSGANVLT
TRBV7-7	11	TRBJ1-1	ASSYDRNTEAF
TRBV6-1	12	TRBJ1-5	ASRGQVSNQPQH
TRBV23-1	14	TRBJ1-6	ASSLFKTAYNSPLH
TRBV7-9	14	TRBJ2-5	ASSLAHSGGWETQY
TRBV9	13	TRBJ2-1	ASSIAPTGADEQF